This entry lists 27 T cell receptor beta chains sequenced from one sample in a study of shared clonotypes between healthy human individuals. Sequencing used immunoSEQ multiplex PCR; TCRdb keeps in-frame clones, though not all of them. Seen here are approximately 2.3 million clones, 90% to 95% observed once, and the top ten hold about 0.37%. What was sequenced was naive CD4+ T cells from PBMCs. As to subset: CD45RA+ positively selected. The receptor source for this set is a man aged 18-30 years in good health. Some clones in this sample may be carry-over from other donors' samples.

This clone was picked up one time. Here the CDR3 reads CASSVYGGYEQYF. The CDR3 nucleotides read TGTGCCAGCAGCGTCTACGGGGGCTACGAGCAGTACTTC. The rearrangement uses TRBV7-3 and TRBJ2-7; possibly TRBD2 for D (6 bases). The CDR3 is made up of 13 amino acids. Trimming removed 5 bases from V and 3 bases from J, with 11 bases in between. The V gene's germline CDR1 is SGHTA and CDR2 FQGTGA. The full variable domain, with the rest looked up from reference TRBV7-3 and TRBJ2-7, is GAGVSQTPSNKVTEKGKYVELRCDPISGHTALYWYRQSLGQGPEFLIYFQGTGAADDSGLPNDRFFAVRPEGSVSTLKIQRTERGDSAVYLCASSVYGGYEQYFGPGTRLTVT.

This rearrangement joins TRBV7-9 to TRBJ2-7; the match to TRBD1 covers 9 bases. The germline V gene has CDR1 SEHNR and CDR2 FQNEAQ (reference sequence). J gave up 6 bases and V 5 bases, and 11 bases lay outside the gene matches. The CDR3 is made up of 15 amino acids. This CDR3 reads CASSLRGGTGREQYF. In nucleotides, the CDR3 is TGTGCCAGCAGCCTTAGGGGAGGGACAGGGCGCGAGCAGTACTTC. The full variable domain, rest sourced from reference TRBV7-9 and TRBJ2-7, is DTGVSQNPRHKITKRGQNVTFRCDPISEHNRLYWYRQTLGQGPEFLTYFQNEAQLEKSRLLSDRFSAERPKGSFSTLEIQRTEQGDSAMYLCASSLRGGTGREQYFGPGTRLTVT.

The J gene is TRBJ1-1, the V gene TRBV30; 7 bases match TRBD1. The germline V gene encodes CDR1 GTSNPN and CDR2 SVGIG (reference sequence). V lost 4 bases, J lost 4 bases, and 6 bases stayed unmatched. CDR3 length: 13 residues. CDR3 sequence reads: CAWTTGSATEAFF. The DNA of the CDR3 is TGTGCCTGGACGACAGGGTCCGCCACTGAAGCTTTCTTT. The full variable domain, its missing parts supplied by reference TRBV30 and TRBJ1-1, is SQTIHQWPATLVQPVGSPLSLECTVEGTSNPNLYWYRQAAGRGLQLLFYSVGIGQISSEVPQNLSASRPQDRQFILSSKKLLLSDSGFYLCAWTTGSATEAFFGQGTRLTVV.

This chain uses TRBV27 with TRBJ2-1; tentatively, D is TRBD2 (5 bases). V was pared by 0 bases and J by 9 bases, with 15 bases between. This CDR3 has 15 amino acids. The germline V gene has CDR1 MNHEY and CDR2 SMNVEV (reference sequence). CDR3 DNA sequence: TGTGCCAGCAGTTTATCGGTGGGAGTAAAGCGTGAGCAGTTCTTC. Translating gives CASSLSVGVKREQFF.

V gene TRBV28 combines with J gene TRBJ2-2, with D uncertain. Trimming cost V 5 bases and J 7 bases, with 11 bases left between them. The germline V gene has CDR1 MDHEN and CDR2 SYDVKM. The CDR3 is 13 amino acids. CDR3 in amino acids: CASSAYDLGELFF. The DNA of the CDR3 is TGTGCCAGCAGTGCCTACGATCTCGGGGAGCTGTTTTTT.

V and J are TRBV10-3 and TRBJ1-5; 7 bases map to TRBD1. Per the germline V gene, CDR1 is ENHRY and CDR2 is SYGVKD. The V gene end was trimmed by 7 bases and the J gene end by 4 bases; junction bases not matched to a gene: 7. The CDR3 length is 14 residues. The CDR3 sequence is CAITPDRQNQPQHF. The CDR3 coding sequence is TGTGCCATCACCCCGGACAGGCAGAATCAGCCCCAGCATTTT.

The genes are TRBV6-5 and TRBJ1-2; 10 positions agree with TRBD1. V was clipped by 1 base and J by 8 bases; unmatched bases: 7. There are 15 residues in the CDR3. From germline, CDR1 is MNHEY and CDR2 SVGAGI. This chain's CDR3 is CASSYFVGTGDGYTF. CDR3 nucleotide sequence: TGTGCCAGCAGTTACTTCGTCGGGACAGGGGACGGCTACACCTTC.

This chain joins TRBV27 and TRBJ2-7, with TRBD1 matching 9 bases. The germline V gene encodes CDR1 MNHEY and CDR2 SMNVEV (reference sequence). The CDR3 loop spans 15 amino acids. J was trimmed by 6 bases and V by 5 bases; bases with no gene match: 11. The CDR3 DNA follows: TGTGCCAGCAGTCCCCGGACAGGGGAGGGGTCCGAGCAGTACTTC. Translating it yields CASSPRTGEGSEQYF.

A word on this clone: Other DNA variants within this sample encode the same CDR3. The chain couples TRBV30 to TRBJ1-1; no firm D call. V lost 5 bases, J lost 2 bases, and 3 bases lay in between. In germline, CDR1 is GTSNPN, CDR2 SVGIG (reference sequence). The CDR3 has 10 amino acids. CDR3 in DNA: TGTGCCTGGGGAAACACTGAAGCTTTCTTT. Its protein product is CAWGNTEAFF.

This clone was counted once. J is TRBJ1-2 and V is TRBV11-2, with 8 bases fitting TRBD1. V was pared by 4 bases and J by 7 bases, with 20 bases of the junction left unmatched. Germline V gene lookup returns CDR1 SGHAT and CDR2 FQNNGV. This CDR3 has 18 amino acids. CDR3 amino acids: CASSSSGDRGAGYRGYTF. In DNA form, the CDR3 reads TGTGCCAGCAGCTCCTCAGGTGACAGGGGAGCCGGTTATCGTGGCTACACCTTC.

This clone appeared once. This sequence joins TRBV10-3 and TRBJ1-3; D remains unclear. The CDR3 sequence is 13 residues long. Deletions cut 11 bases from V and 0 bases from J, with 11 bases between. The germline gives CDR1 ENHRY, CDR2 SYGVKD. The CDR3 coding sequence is TGTGCCCTGGGGAGCGGCTCTGGAAACACCATATATTTT. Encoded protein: CALGSGSGNTIYF.

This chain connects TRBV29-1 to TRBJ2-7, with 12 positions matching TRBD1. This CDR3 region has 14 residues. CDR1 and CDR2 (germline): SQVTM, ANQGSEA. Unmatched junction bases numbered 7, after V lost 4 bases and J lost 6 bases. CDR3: CSVARGQGAFEQYF. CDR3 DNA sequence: TGCAGCGTTGCCCGGGGACAGGGGGCCTTCGAGCAGTACTTC.

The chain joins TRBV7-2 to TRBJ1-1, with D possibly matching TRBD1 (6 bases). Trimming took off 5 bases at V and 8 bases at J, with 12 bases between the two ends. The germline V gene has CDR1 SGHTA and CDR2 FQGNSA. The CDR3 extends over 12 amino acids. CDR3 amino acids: CASSRRTGEAFF. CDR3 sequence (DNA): TGTGCCAGCAGCCGAAGAACAGGGGAAGCTTTCTTT.

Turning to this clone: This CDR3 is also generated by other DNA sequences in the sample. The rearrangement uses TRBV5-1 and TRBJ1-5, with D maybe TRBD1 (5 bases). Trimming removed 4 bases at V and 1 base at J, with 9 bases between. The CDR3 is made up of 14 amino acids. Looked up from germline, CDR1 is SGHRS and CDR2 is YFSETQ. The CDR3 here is CASSPQGSNQPQHF. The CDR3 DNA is TGCGCCAGCAGCCCTCAGGGAAGCAATCAGCCCCAGCATTTT.

The CDR3 DNA reads as TGTGCCAGCAGTCGGGGCCGGGACAGCAATTCACCCCTCCACTTT. Amino acids: CASSRGRDSNSPLHF. The chain has TRBV6-6 and TRBJ1-6; 7 positions agree with TRBD1. The length of the CDR3 is 15 residues. Trimming cost V 5 bases and J 7 bases; bases outside gene matches: 8. Germline-derived CDR1 and CDR2 are MNHNY and SVGAGI (reference sequence).

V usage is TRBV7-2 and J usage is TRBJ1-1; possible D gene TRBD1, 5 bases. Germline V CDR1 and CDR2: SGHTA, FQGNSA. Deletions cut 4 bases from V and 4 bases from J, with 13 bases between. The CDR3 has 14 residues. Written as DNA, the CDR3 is TGTGCCAGCAGCTCCTATACAGGAACCACTGAAGCTTTCTTT. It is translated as CASSSYTGTTEAFF.

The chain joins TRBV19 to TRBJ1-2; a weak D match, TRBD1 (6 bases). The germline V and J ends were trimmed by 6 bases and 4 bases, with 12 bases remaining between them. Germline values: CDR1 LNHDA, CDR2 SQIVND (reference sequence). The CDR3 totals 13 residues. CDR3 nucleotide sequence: TGTGCCAGTAGCAAGGACAGACGCTATGGCTACACCTTC. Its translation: CASSKDRRYGYTF.

CDR3 sequence reads: CASRPVGQGYEQYF. Written as DNA, the CDR3 is TGTGCCAGCAGACCGGTAGGACAGGGCTACGAGCAGTACTTC. The gene calls are TRBV5-4 and TRBJ2-7, with 8 bases fitting TRBD1. Germline CDR1 and CDR2: SGHNT and YYREEE (reference sequence). The CDR3 sequence is 14 residues long. Trimming took 5 bases from V and 3 from J; bases not matched to a gene: 7.

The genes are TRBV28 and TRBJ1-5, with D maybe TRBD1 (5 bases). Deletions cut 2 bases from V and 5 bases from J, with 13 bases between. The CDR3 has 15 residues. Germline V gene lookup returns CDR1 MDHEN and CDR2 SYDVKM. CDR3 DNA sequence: TGTGCCAGCAGTTTAGTCGGGGGACTTTATCAGCCCCAGCATTTT. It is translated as CASSLVGGLYQPQHF.

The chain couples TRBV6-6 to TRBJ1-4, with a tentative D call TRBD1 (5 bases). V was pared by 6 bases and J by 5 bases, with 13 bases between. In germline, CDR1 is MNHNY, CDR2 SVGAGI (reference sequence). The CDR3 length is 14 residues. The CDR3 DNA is TGTGCCAGCAGCTTGGGGGGATCGAATGAAAAACTGTTTTTT. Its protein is CASSLGGSNEKLFF.

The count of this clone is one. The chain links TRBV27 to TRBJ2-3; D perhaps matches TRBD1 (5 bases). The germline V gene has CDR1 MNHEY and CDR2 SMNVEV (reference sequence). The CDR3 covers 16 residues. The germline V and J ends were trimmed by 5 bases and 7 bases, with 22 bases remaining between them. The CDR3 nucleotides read TGTGCCAGCAGTACACCTCAGGGTTACCCTAGGAATACGCAGTATTTT. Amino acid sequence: CASSTPQGYPRNTQYF.

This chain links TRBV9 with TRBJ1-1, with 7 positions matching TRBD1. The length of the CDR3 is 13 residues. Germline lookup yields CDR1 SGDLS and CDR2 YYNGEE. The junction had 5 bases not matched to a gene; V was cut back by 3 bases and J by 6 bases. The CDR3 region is CASSARTGAEAFF. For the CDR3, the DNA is TGTGCCAGCAGCGCTCGGACAGGCGCTGAAGCTTTCTTT.

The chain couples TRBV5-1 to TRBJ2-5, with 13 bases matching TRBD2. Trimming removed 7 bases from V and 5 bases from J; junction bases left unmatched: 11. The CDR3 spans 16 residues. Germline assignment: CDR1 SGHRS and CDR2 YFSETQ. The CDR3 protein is CASETGTSGIRETQYF. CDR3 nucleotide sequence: TGCGCCAGCGAGACCGGGACTAGCGGGATCCGGGAGACCCAGTACTTC.

CDR3 nucleotides: TGTGCCAGCAGCTGGGGGGGCGGAAGCCTGATCTATGGCTACACCTTC. This translates into CASSWGGGSLIYGYTF. The chain couples TRBV11-2 to TRBJ1-2, with a tentative D call TRBD1 (6 bases). The CDR3 totals 16 residues. With 4 bases removed from V and 4 bases from J, the gap between germline ends came to 19 bases. Germline assignment: CDR1 SGHAT and CDR2 FQNNGV.

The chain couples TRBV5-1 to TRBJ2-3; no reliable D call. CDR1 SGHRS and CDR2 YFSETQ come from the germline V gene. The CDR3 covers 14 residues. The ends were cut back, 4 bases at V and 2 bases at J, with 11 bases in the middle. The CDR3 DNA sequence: TGCGCCAGCAGCATCCGAGGAAACACAGATACGCAGTATTTT. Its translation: CASSIRGNTDTQYF.

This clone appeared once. The CDR3 sequence is CASSFWAYEQYF. CDR3 DNA: TGTGCCAGCAGCTTCTGGGCCTACGAGCAGTACTTC. This sequence joins TRBV11-2 and TRBJ2-7; no clear D gene. With 3 bases removed from V and 2 bases from J, the gap between germline ends came to 5 bases. Looked up from germline, CDR1 is SGHAT and CDR2 is FQNNGV. This CDR3 spans 12 amino acids. Full variable domain (missing parts from reference TRBV11-2 and TRBJ2-7): EAGVAQSPRYKIIEKRQSVAFWCNPISGHATLYWYQQILGQGPKLLIQFQNNGVVDDSQLPKDRFSAERLKGVDSTLKIQPAKLEDSAVYLCASSFWAYEQYFGPGTRLTVT.

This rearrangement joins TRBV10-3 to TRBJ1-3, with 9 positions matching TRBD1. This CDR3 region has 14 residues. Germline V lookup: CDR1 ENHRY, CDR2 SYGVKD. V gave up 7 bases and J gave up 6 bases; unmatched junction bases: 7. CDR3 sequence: CAIMTGQGLNTIYF. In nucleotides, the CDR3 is TGTGCCATCATGACGGGACAGGGTTTAAACACCATATATTTT.